This T cell receptor beta chain was identified during a study of cytomegalovirus exposure and HLA in healthy donors. Study as a whole: Falling in the Caucasian-associated ancestry cluster were 65% to 90% of 350 to 400 genotyped donors. Study-level findings and limits: Based on reports, TCR beta sequences accurately predicted HLA-A and HLA-B alleles for most subjects. Some V segments, TRBV6-2 and TRBV6-3 among them, were indistinguishable and were therefore excluded. Reportedly, fewer N-insertions than the 666-donor mean appeared in an Asian-associated ancestry cluster in a later analysis.

Trimming took 9 bases from V and 2 from J; bases not matched to a gene: 10. This CDR3 has 15 amino acids. Germline V CDR1 and CDR2: LNHDA, SQIVND (reference sequence). PCR amplification relied on 60 Vbeta primers (plus 13 Jbeta primers). Clones were sequenced by immunoSEQ multiplex PCR, and TCRdb holds only the in-frame ones, with some missing. The table counts approximately 120,000 clones; 2% to 2.5% lies in the top ten. A remark on this clone: Antigen: not known.

The origin of this receptor is a man aged 35-49 years in good health and CMV-seronegative. Source material: PBMCs. The chain uses TRBV19 and TRBJ2-7; 10 positions agree with TRBD2. The CDR3 region has the DNA TGTGCCAGCAAGCCGACTAGCGGGTTCGCCTACGAGCAGTACTTC. Its translation is CASKPTSGFAYEQYF.